The clone carrying this TCR beta chain has more than one count but fewer than ten. These data belong to a study of blood T cell repertoires in COVID-19. This table comes from immunoSEQ multiplex PCR, and its TCRdb copy is limited to in-frame clones, with some not included. The sample contains about 440,000 clones, roughly 87% of which appear only once. CDR3 length: 16 amino acids. Germline loops: CDR1 LNHDA, CDR2 SQIVND (reference sequence). The V end lost 5 bases, the J end lost 4 bases, and 17 bases lay between the germline ends. Cohort 3 donors counted as recovered after two negative PCRs, clearance, or resolved symptoms.

This receptor was taken from a young man who had recovered from COVID-19. What was sequenced was PBMCs or T cells enriched from blood (not recorded which). The chain combines TRBV19 with TRBJ2-2; no definite D call. CDR3 in DNA: TGTGCCAGTAGTTCCGGTCCAGGCGCGCCCACCGGGGAGCTGTTTTTT. Translated: CASSSGPGAPTGELFF.